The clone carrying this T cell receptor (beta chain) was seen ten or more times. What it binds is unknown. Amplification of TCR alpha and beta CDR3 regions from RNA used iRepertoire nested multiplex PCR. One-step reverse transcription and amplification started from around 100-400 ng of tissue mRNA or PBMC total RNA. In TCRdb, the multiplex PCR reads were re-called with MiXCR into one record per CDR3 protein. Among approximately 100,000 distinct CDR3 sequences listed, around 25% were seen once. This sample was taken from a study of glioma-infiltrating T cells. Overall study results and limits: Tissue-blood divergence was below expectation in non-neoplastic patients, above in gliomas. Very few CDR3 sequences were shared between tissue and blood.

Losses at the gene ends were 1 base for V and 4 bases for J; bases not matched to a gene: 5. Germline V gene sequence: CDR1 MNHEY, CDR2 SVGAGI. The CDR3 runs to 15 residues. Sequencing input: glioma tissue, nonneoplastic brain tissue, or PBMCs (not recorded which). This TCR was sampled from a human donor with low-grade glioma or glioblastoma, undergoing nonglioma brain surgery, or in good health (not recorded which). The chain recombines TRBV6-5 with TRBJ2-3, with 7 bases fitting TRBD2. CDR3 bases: TGTGCCAGCAGTTACTGGGGGGGAATCGCAGATACGCAGTATTTT. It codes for CASSYWGGIADTQYF.